This is a list of T cell receptor beta chains from one sample in a study of blood T cell repertoires in COVID-19. The table came from immunoSEQ multiplex PCR; TCRdb's copy has only in-frame clones and leaves some out. The sample has 150,000 or so clones, 85% to 90% seen once; the top ten hold approximately 1.4%. What was sequenced was peripheral blood. Source of these receptors: a woman aged 55-70 years with acute or convalescent COVID-19. The CDR3 runs from the conserved cysteine through the conserved F or W. D genes are given only for firm matches. The listing skips clone size in some rows; elsewhere it reads once, few, many or a size class.

d_call j_call clone_size v_call cdr3_nt cdr3_aa
. TRBJ1-3 . TRBV5-4 TGTGCCAGCAGCTTCCCATCCGGGAACACCATATATTTT CASSFPSGNTIYF
TRBD2 TRBJ2-1 . TRBV7-9 TGTGCCAGCAGCCCGGGGGAGTGGGGGGGAGAGCAGTTCTTC CASSPGEWGGEQFF
. TRBJ2-5 . TRBV5-6 TGTGCCAGCAGCTCCCCAGGGGAAGAGACCCAGTACTTC CASSSPGEETQYF
. TRBJ2-1 . TRBV7-2 TGTGCCAGCAGCTTATATGACAATGAGCAGTTCTTC CASSLYDNEQFF
TRBD1 TRBJ1-6 . TRBV5-1 TGCGCCAGCAGCTCGGGACAGGGGGTCGGTAATTCACCCCTCCACTTT CASSSGQGVGNSPLHF
TRBD2 TRBJ2-3 . TRBV11-2 TGTGCCAGCAGCTTCTCCTTTGGCGGGGGGGCAGAGGATACGCAGTATTTT CASSFSFGGGAEDTQYF
TRBD2 TRBJ2-3 . TRBV5-1 TGCGCCAGCAGCTTGGAAGCGGGGGGCACAGATACGCAGTATTTT CASSLEAGGTDTQYF
TRBD2 TRBJ2-2 . TRBV7-3 TGTGCCAGCAGCATCACTAGCGGGGGCAACACCGGGGAGCTGTTTTTT CASSITSGGNTGELFF
. TRBJ2-2 . TRBV28 TGTGCCAGCAGTTCACTGAACACCGGGGAGCTGTTTTTT CASSSLNTGELFF
. TRBJ2-1 . TRBV4-3 TGCGCCAGCAGCCAAGCACCGACTGGGAGCTCCTACAATGAGCAGTTCTTC CASSQAPTGSSYNEQFF
. TRBJ2-3 . TRBV18 TGTGCCAGCTCACCAGATCGACTACAAGAAAAGCAGTATTTT CASSPDRLQEKQYF
. TRBJ2-4 . TRBV3-1/TRBV3-2 TGTGCCAGCAGCTCCCGCAGGCACGACAGTCCGCTAGCCAAAAACATTCAGTACTTC CASSSRRHDSPLAKNIQYF
. TRBJ2-2 once TRBV4-1 TGCGCCAGCAGCCAAGAACGACAGGCCGACACCGGGGAGCTGTTTTTT CASSQERQADTGELFF
TRBD1 TRBJ1-1 . TRBV6-6 TGTGCCAGCGGGGACAGGGGGCACACTGAAGCTTTCTTT CASGDRGHTEAFF
. TRBJ2-5 . TRBV28 TGTGCCAGCAATAACGCGGTTGAGATCCAAGAGACCCAGTACTTC CASNNAVEIQETQYF
TRBD1 TRBJ1-6 once TRBV28 TGTGCCATCGACCCGGGACAGAATTCACCCCTCCACTTT CAIDPGQNSPLHF
. TRBJ1-6 . TRBV7-2 TGTGCCAGCACCGTCAGGGCGAATTCACCCCTCCACTTT CASTVRANSPLHF
. TRBJ1-6 . TRBV28 TGTGCCAGCAGGAGGGAAACAGACACCTATAATTCACCCCTCCACTTT CASRRETDTYNSPLHF
TRBD1 TRBJ1-1 . TRBV6-2/TRBV6-3 TGTGCCAGCAGTACCGGGACAGGAGCCTTTGGGACTGAAGCTTTCTTT CASSTGTGAFGTEAFF
TRBD1 TRBJ1-5 . TRBV28 TGTGCCAGTACAGGGGGCGTCAATCAGCCCCAGCATTTT CASTGGVNQPQHF
. TRBJ1-6 . TRBV6-6 TGTGCCAGCAGCCCTCGCCAGGGCGGATCACCCCTCCACTTT CASSPRQGGSPLHF
TRBD2 TRBJ2-5 . TRBV30 TGTGCCTGGAATGGACTAGCGGGATCCCAAGAGACCCAGTACTTC CAWNGLAGSQETQYF
. TRBJ1-1 . TRBV4-1 TGCGCCAGCAGCCTCGGACAGTTCAACACTGAAGCTTTCTTT CASSLGQFNTEAFF
. TRBJ1-4 . TRBV4-2 TGTGCCAGCAGCCAAGCTGAGGGAACAACTAATGAAAAACTGTTTTTT CASSQAEGTTNEKLFF
. TRBJ2-1 . TRBV7-3 TGTGCCAGCAGCTTAACCCTTCGTCGAGCGGACCCCTACAATGAGCAGTTCTTC CASSLTLRRADPYNEQFF
TRBD1 TRBJ2-7 once TRBV25-1 TGTGCCAGCAGTGAGACGGGACAGGGCTACGAGCAGTACTTC CASSETGQGYEQYF
TRBD2 TRBJ2-2 . TRBV7-2 TGTGCCAGCAGCTTATTCACTAGCGGGGTCCCAAATACCGGGGAGCTGTTTTTT CASSLFTSGVPNTGELFF
. TRBJ2-7 once TRBV28 TGTGCCAGCAGTAGCCCCGACAGACGAGCTACCTACGAGCAGTACTTC CASSSPDRRATYEQYF
. TRBJ1-5 . TRBV18 TGTGCCAGCTCACCAAGGGGCCAGAATAGCAATCAGCCCCAGCATTTT CASSPRGQNSNQPQHF
. TRBJ2-3 . TRBV27 TGTGCCAACCAGTACGGGAAGAGGACCACCACAGATACGCAGTATTTT CANQYGKRTTTDTQYF
. TRBJ1-5 . TRBV28 TGTGCCAGCAGTTCGCCGACAGTTAGCAATCAGCCCCAGCATTTT CASSSPTVSNQPQHF
TRBD1 TRBJ1-6 . TRBV28 TGTGCCAGCAGTCTCTTCGGACAGGGAGTTTCACCCCTCCACTTT CASSLFGQGVSPLHF
TRBD1 TRBJ1-1 once TRBV11-2 TGTGCCAGCGGAGCAGGGGGCTGGAACACTGAAGCTTTCTTT CASGAGGWNTEAFF